These T cell receptor beta chains were read from a single sample in a study of blood T cells in healthy people across ages. One entry per CDR3 protein results from TCRdb running MiXCR on the 5' RACE reads. Seen here are more than 900,000 distinct CDR3 sequences, around 29% observed once, and the top ten hold about 9.4%. These data were likewise used in another study, on T cells of mothers and their children.

Specimen: blood. These receptors all stem from a woman in her 40s in good health. Both conserved end residues are part of each CDR3. The D gene is left open where the match is weak. Clone size appears in some rows only: once, few, many, or a class for an expanded clone.

j_call d_call v_call clone_size cdr3_nt cdr3_aa
TRBJ2-3 TRBD2 TRBV20-1 few TGCAGGGGGGGACTAGCGGCCGCAGATACGCAGTATTTT CRGGLAAADTQYF
TRBJ1-1 TRBD1 TRBV9 NA TGTGCCAGCAGCGTAGAAGGGACAGGGGGCACTGAAGCTTTCTTT CASSVEGTGGTEAFF
TRBJ2-3 TRBD2 TRBV9 NA TGTGCCAGCAGCCCGAGACTAGCGGGGGAGGTTACGCAGTATTTT CASSPRLAGEVTQYF
TRBJ2-3 TRBD2 TRBV5-1 NA TGCGCCAGCAGCGCGGGACTAGCGGGGACCACAGATACGCAGTATTTT CASSAGLAGTTDTQYF
TRBJ1-2 TRBD1 TRBV24-1 many TGTGCCACCAATCCGGGACAGGGTATTGGTGGCTACACCTTC CATNPGQGIGGYTF
TRBJ1-1 NA TRBV10-3 NA TGTGCCATCAGTGAGTCAAGGAACACTGAAGCTTTCTTT CAISESRNTEAFF
TRBJ2-3 NA TRBV7-2 NA TGTGCCAGCAGCCCGGGACGGTTTACGCAGTATTTT CASSPGRFTQYF
TRBJ1-5 TRBD1 TRBV20-1 NA TGCAGTGTTCAACAGGGGGCTCGGAATCAGCCCCAGCATTTT CSVQQGARNQPQHF
TRBJ2-6 TRBD1 TRBV27 NA TGTGCCAGCAGCCGCCCGGGGACAGGTAGCTCTGGGGCCAACGTCCTGACTTTC CASSRPGTGSSGANVLTF
TRBJ2-5 NA TRBV3-1 many TGTGCCAGCAGCCAAGAGGCCGGGGGACTCCAAGAGACCCAGTACTTC CASSQEAGGLQETQYF
TRBJ2-1 NA TRBV27 many TGTGCCAGCGGGGGGGCTATATCAGGCAATGAGCAGTTCTTC CASGGAISGNEQFF
TRBJ1-3 TRBD1 TRBV7-9 NA TGTGCCAGCTCCTCAGACAGGGCTGGAAACACCATATATTTT CASSSDRAGNTIYF
TRBJ1-6 TRBD1 TRBV27 few TGTGCCAGCCGGGGACAGCTATCCTATAATTCACCCCTCCACTTT CASRGQLSYNSPLHF
TRBJ1-5 NA TRBV28 few TGTGCCAGCAGGGCGGTAGCAGGGTACGGCAATCAGCCCCAGCATTTT CASRAVAGYGNQPQHF
TRBJ1-1 TRBD1 TRBV18 few TGTGCCAGCTCACCCCAGACAGGGGAGAACACTGAAGCTTTCTTT CASSPQTGENTEAFF
TRBJ2-1 NA TRBV7-3 NA TGTGCCAGCAGCTTCCCCGAGAAGAAGGCATACAATGAGCAGTTCTTC CASSFPEKKAYNEQFF
TRBJ1-1 NA TRBV6-2/TRBV6-3 few TGTGCCAGCAGTTACACTCGATACGAAGCTTTCTTT CASSYTRYEAFF
TRBJ2-7 TRBD1 TRBV20-1 many TGCAGTGCCCCGGGACAGGGGTACGAGCAGTACTTC CSAPGQGYEQYF
TRBJ1-5 NA TRBV10-3 many TGTGCCATCGGCCGGGACCCAAACTCGGAGCCCCAGCATTTT CAIGRDPNSEPQHF
TRBJ2-1 TRBD2 TRBV20-1 many TGCAGTGCTAGCCCCCCCGGGGGGGCCGGCAGCGATGAGCAGTTCTTC CSASPPGGAGSDEQFF
TRBJ2-5 TRBD2 TRBV12-3/TRBV12-4 many TGTGCCAGCAGGAGGGGAGGGCAAGAGACCCAGTACTTC CASRRGGQETQYF
TRBJ2-5 NA TRBV5-1 few TGCGCCAGCAGCCCTTCGGATAGCCAAGAGACCCAGTACTTC CASSPSDSQETQYF
TRBJ2-5 NA TRBV6-2/TRBV6-3 NA TGTGCCAGCAGGATGGGGTTAGAGACCCAGTACTTC CASRMGLETQYF
TRBJ1-2 TRBD1 TRBV2 few TGTGCCAGCAGTGCTGACAGGGGGCGAGGCTATGGCTACACCTTC CASSADRGRGYGYTF
TRBJ2-1 NA TRBV7-2 NA TGTGCCAGCAGCTACCCGCCAACCTGGGGAGAGACCCAGTTCTTC CASSYPPTWGETQFF
TRBJ2-6 NA TRBV10-3 many TGTGCCATCAGTGAGGGCAGCCCCTCTGGGGCCAACGTCCTGACTTTC CAISEGSPSGANVLTF
TRBJ1-2 TRBD1 TRBV12-3/TRBV12-4 NA TGCGCCAGCAGTTTTGAGGACAGGCCTTCCTATGGCTACACCTTC CASSFEDRPSYGYTF
TRBJ1-4 NA TRBV30 NA TGTGCCTGGAGTGCTGGACACGTCGGCCATGAAAAACTGTTTTTT CAWSAGHVGHEKLFF
TRBJ1-2 NA TRBV30 NA TGTGCCTGGAGTGTGCAGACTGGCTACACCTTC CAWSVQTGYTF
TRBJ1-5 TRBD1 TRBV6-2/TRBV6-3 many TGTGCCAGCAGCCCGACAGGGTTCGGGCAGCCCCAGCATTTT CASSPTGFGQPQHF
TRBJ2-7 TRBD1 TRBV20-1 few TGCAGTACTAGGCCCAGGGGGCTTCACGAGCAGTACTTC CSTRPRGLHEQYF
TRBJ1-2 NA TRBV6-2/TRBV6-3 NA TGTGCCAGCAGTCCATGGACAGAGGCGGACTATGGCTACACCTTC CASSPWTEADYGYTF
TRBJ1-2 TRBD1 TRBV7-9 NA TGTGCCAGCAGCCCACCCGGACAGGGGGACTATGGCCACACCTTC CASSPPGQGDYGHTF
TRBJ1-2 NA TRBV20-1 few TGCAGTGCAAAAGGGGGGGCACTCGACTATGGCTACACCTTC CSAKGGALDYGYTF
TRBJ1-2 NA TRBV12-3/TRBV12-4 NA TGTGCCAGCAGAGCGGGGGTCAACTATGGCTGCACCTTC CASRAGVNYGCTF
TRBJ2-5 NA TRBV7-2 many TGTGCCAGCAGCCCGCAGGGTCGGCGAGAGACCCAGTACTTC CASSPQGRRETQYF
TRBJ1-1 TRBD1 TRBV28 NA TGTGCCAGCAGTACCGGACAGGGCCTCGGGGCTTTCTTT CASSTGQGLGAFF
TRBJ1-1 NA TRBV27 NA TGTGCCAGCAGTTTATCTCAACAAACCTCTCGCTCTGCTGGAGCTTTCTTT CASSLSQQTSRSAGAFF
TRBJ2-3 NA TRBV7-2 many TGTGCCAGCAGCTTAGGAGTCAGCTCGGATACGCAGTATTTT CASSLGVSSDTQYF
TRBJ2-7 NA TRBV24-1 NA TGTGCCGCCGCGGGGACAAACTACGAGCAGTACTTC CAAAGTNYEQYF
TRBJ1-5 NA TRBV2 NA TGTGCCAGCAGTGAAGGGACGGGTCATCAGCCCCAGCATTTT CASSEGTGHQPQHF
TRBJ2-1 TRBD2 TRBV12-3/TRBV12-4 NA TGTGCCAGCAGTCGGGGACTAGCGGGGGTGGATGAGCGGTTCTTC CASSRGLAGVDERFF
TRBJ1-1 NA TRBV5-1 few TGCGCCAGCAGCTTGGCCCGGGGGGAAAACACTGAAGCTTTCTTT CASSLARGENTEAFF
TRBJ1-4 NA TRBV5-8 NA TGTGCCAGCAGCCCCGGACAGCGGGCAACTAATGAAAAACTGTTTTTT CASSPGQRATNEKLFF
TRBJ2-4 NA TRBV5-5 few TGTGCCAGCAGCAACCCCACTACGGTGACTCCGGCTAGTGGGAGAAACATTCAGTACTTC CASSNPTTVTPASGRNIQYF
TRBJ2-1 NA TRBV7-7 many TGTGCTAGCAGCTTAGTAGCAGACAATGAGCAGTTCTTC CASSLVADNEQFF
TRBJ1-6 NA TRBV3-1 few TGTGCCAGCAGCCAAGACTTCGGACCCACCAATTCACCCCTCCACTTT CASSQDFGPTNSPLHF
TRBJ2-1 TRBD2 TRBV9 many TGTGCCAGCAGCGCCAGACTCAAGCGGGGGGCTTCCAGCTCCTACAATGAGCAGTTCTTC CASSARLKRGASSSYNEQFF
TRBJ1-6 NA TRBV4-3 NA TGCGCCAGCAGCCAGTTCCGGGGGGGTTCACCCCTCCACTTT CASSQFRGGSPLHF
TRBJ1-1 TRBD1 TRBV2 few TGTGCCAGCAATCGACAGGGCAGGGTTGAAGCTTTCTTT CASNRQGRVEAFF
TRBJ2-7 NA TRBV7-2 many TGTGCCAGCAGCCTACGTCCACCGGGTCCAGGGGTCGAGCAGTACTTC CASSLRPPGPGVEQYF
TRBJ1-2 NA TRBV2 NA TGTGCCAGCAGTGGACAGTTAGGGAGGGACTATGGCTACACCTTC CASSGQLGRDYGYTF
TRBJ2-7 NA TRBV2 NA TGTGCCAGCAGTGTGGTCGAGTCCCAGCAGTACTTC CASSVVESQQYF
TRBJ2-5 TRBD2 TRBV4-1 once TGCGCCAGCAGCCAGGAGGGACTAGTCCAAGAGACCCAGTACTTC CASSQEGLVQETQYF